The 2 T cell receptor beta chains given below trace back to one sample, sequenced in a study of cytomegalovirus exposure and HLA in healthy donors. The primer mix had 60 Vbeta and 13 Jbeta primers. The protocol was immunoSEQ multiplex PCR, while the TCRdb copy is restricted to in-frame clones and leaves out a portion. The table has over 100,000 clones, roughly 79% seen once. Specimen: PBMCs. These receptors were collected from a woman in her twenties or thirties in good health and CMV-seronegative.

The chain carries TRBV9 and TRBJ1-6; possibly TRBD1 for D (5 bases). The CDR3 has 12 amino acids. The germline V gene has CDR1 SGDLS and CDR2 YYNGEE. The ends were cut back, 0 bases at V and 10 bases at J, with 5 bases in the middle. CDR3 sequence reads: CASSVEGSPLHF. The CDR3 nucleotides read TGTGCCAGCAGCGTAGAGGGGTCACCCCTCCACTTT.

The chain links TRBV11-2 to TRBJ1-1; D may be TRBD1 (5 bases). The V end was cut by 0 bases, the J end by 6 bases, with 11 bases between. Germline CDR1 and CDR2: SGHAT and FQNNGV. This CDR3 comprises 14 residues. The CDR3 DNA follows: TGTGCCAGCAGCTTAGAGTCAATAGGGGCTGAAGCTTTCTTT. Protein sequence: CASSLESIGAEAFF.